This T cell receptor beta chain originates from a study of neurological immune-mediated disorders. TCRdb re-called the 5' RACE reads with MiXCR, one entry per CDR3 protein. Here the sample spans some 83,000 distinct CDR3 sequences, 2.5% to 3% being singletons. J gave up 0 bases and V 6 bases, and 3 bases lay outside the gene matches. Per the germline V gene, CDR1 is DFQATT and CDR2 is SNEGSKA (reference sequence). This CDR3 is 14 amino acids long. This clonotype has at least ten counts. What was sequenced was PBMCs. This clonotype was obtained from a woman in her 30s with multiple sclerosis. The genes are TRBV20-1 and TRBJ2-1; 9 nucleotides line up with TRBD2. CDR3 nucleotides: TGCAGTGCAAGCGGGAGGAACTCCTACAATGAGCAGTTCTTC. This translates into CSASGRNSYNEQFF.